The present entry profiles one TCR beta chain with its context. Its antigen is as yet unknown. The data were taken from a study of T cell repertoires in cytomegalovirus infection. Study context: Indicated by public TCR beta signatures were CMV infection and matching HLA type.

Germline CDR1 reads SGHRS; CDR2 reads YFSETQ. Trimming took 4 bases from V and 2 from J, leaving 15 bases between them. The CDR3 loop spans 15 amino acids. Findings of the study overall: What dominated the ex vivo response were HLA-C-restricted CMV-specific TCR beta clonotypes.

A single record per CDR3 protein comes from TCRdb applying MiXCR to the reads. Among 90,000 to 120,000 distinct CDR3 sequences listed, around 22% were seen once. The clonotype was recovered from a human donor in good health (CMV status not recorded). Some clones in this sample may be carry-over from other donors' samples. The chain combines TRBV5-1 with TRBJ1-2, with D perhaps TRBD1 (6 bases). The sequencing input was CD8+ T cells from PBMCs. The CDR3 here is CASSPLRTANYGYTF. In nucleotides, the CDR3 is TGCGCCAGCAGCCCACTCCGGACAGCAAACTATGGCTACACCTTC.